This T cell receptor beta chain came from a study of long-term antiretroviral therapy in people with HIV. Study-level results: Despite increasing after ART, diversity remained lower than that of transplant donor controls.

This clone was seen a handful of times. Its antigen is unidentified. Version v3.0 of the immunoSEQ assay ran at survey level. Using immunoSEQ multiplex PCR, the repertoire was profiled, and TCRdb retains in-frame clones only, with some absent. The repertoire holds around 19,000 clones, with approximately 81% as singletons. This CDR3 has 13 residues. With 3 bases removed from V and 5 bases from J, the gap between germline ends came to 10 bases. Germline-derived CDR1 and CDR2 are WNHNN and SYGVQD (reference sequence). The J gene is TRBJ2-5, the V gene TRBV10-1; D may be TRBD1 or TRBD2 (5 bases each). This specimen was unsorted PBMCs, taken 0.3 years after starting antiretroviral therapy. The receptor comes from a woman aged 50 to 65 with HIV. CDR3 in DNA: TGCGCCAGCAGTGATACGGGGCTTGAGACCCAGTACTTC. As protein: CASSDTGLETQYF.